This T cell receptor beta chain was sequenced for a study of blood T cell repertoires in COVID-19. This CDR3 has 17 amino acids. Per germline, CDR1 SGHTA and CDR2 FQGTGA. The junction had 11 bases not matched to a gene; V was cut back by 0 bases and J by 4 bases. Repertoires were generated with immunoSEQ multiplex PCR, while TCRdb's copy carries only in-frame clones and drops some. The sample has roughly 110,000 clones, 75% to 95% seen once; the top ten hold more than 0.9%. The chain carries TRBV7-3 and TRBJ1-2, with 7 bases identical to TRBD1. Sequencing used peripheral blood. This receptor was identified in a woman aged 25 to 45 with acute or convalescent COVID-19. The CDR3 is CASSLTRQGTRLYGYTF. The CDR3 region has the DNA TGTGCCAGCAGCTTAACCCGACAGGGAACCCGCCTCTATGGCTACACCTTC.